A few counts support the clone carrying this T cell receptor beta chain. As to time point: newly diagnosed GD, antithyroid drugs for less than 3 months. With RNA extracted from PBMCs as input, the TCR library was made. Library construction for TCR beta used iRepertoire HTBI primers and Arm-PCR of CDR3 regions. TCRdb used MiXCR to reprocess the multiplex PCR reads, holding one entry per CDR3 protein. The data hold hundreds of thousands of distinct CDR3 sequences, with around 15% observed a single time. The V and J ends lost 10 bases and 5 bases respectively, with 17 bases between them. Germline lookup yields CDR1 MDHEN and CDR2 SYDVKM. The CDR3 covers 13 residues. The data are from a study of regulatory T cells in long-lasting Graves disease. The data were also submitted as part of a second study, on T cells in Graves' hyperthyroidism and ophthalmopathy.

The input for sequencing was peripheral blood mononuclear cells (PBMCs), taken at new diagnosis, from a patient treated with antithyroid drugs. The source is a man in his forties with Graves disease. The gene calls are TRBV28 and TRBJ1-2; D gene uncertain. The CDR3 nucleotides read TGTGCCATGGGGAAGGGAGACTCATATGGCTACACCTTC. It translates to CAMGKGDSYGYTF.